This T cell receptor beta chain was captured in a study of blood T cell repertoires in COVID-19. Study background: There were acute and convalescent COVID-19 samples, and they came from the United States, Italy and Spain. PBMCs, B-cell-depleted T cells, or T cells provided the cDNA or gDNA that made up the material.

Per the original data handling: Amplification from reference gene primers served as the basis for estimated nucleated cell counts. The protocol was immunoSEQ multiplex PCR, while the TCRdb copy is restricted to in-frame clones and leaves out a portion. V and J calls and clone size come straight from that table; D and trimming were deduced from the DNA. Altogether 120,000 or so clones are present, 82% being singletons, with the ten largest covering more than 4.5%. The sample holds a few counts of this clone. Per the germline V gene, CDR1 is MNHEY and CDR2 is SVGAGI. Trimming stripped 6 bases from V and 6 bases from J, with 14 bases between. The CDR3 consists of 13 residues.

The chain uses TRBV6-5 and TRBJ1-1; D gene ambiguous. The sequenced material came from peripheral blood. The TCR comes from a woman between 65 and 79 years old with acute or convalescent COVID-19. The CDR3 here is CASSDTRDSEAFF. CDR3 DNA sequence: TGTGCCAGCAGCGATACTAGAGATTCTGAAGCTTTCTTT.